This paragraph covers one T cell receptor (beta chain) sequence. TCRdb passed the RACE reads through MiXCR, listing each CDR3 protein once. The table lists just under 350,000 distinct CDR3 sequences, about 7% of them singletons. As for time point: patch test 1, 2 weeks after DPC sensitization. The treatment was: therapeutic diphenylcyclopropenone sensitization with weekly scalp DPC. The sample belongs to a study of human T cells and chemical hapten exposure. The V gene's germline CDR1 is SQVTM and CDR2 ANQGSEA. V lost 7 bases and J lost 2; bases outside the gene matches: 4. CDR3 length: 13 residues. V usage is TRBV29-1 and J usage is TRBJ2-2, with 7 bases that match TRBD1. The clonotype originates from a woman under 30 with alopecia areata. Some clones in this sample may be carry-over from other donors' samples. Sequencing was performed on whole blood, taken in connection with sensitization to the hapten diphenylcyclopropenone (DPC). The CDR3 DNA follows: TGCAGCGCTGACAGGGCTAACACCGGGGAGCTGTTTTTT. It translates to CSADRANTGELFF.